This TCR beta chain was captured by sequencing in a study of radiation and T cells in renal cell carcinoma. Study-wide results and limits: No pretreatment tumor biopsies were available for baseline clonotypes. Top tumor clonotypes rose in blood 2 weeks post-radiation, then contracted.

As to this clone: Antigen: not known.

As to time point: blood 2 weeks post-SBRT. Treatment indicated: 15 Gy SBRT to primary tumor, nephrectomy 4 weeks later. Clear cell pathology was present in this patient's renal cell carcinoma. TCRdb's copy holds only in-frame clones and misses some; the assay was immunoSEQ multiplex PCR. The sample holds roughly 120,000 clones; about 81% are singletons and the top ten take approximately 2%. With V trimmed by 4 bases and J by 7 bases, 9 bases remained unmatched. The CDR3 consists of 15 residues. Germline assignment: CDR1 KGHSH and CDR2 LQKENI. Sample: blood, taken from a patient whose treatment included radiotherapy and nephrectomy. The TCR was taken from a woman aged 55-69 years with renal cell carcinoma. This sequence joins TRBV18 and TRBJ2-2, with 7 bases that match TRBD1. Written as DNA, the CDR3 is TGTGCCAGCTCACGAGAACAGGGGCAGATCGGGGAGCTGTTTTTT. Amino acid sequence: CASSREQGQIGELFF.